This T cell receptor (beta chain) originates from a study of long-term antiretroviral therapy in people with HIV. Background on the study: There is a gap of about a decade between the earliest samples and the later 2015 immediate-ART recommendation. Whole-study results and caveats: Pre-ART clonal expansion yielded clones that dominated the repertoire at all time points.

The assay, immunoSEQ v3.0, was run at survey level. Sequenced by immunoSEQ multiplex PCR; TCRdb stores in-frame clones only, minus some. The data hold 42,000 or so clones, with 70% to 90% observed a single time. A remark on this clone: No antigen is known for it.

The source is a woman aged 45-65 years with HIV. Material: unsorted PBMCs, obtained 1.2 years after starting antiretroviral therapy.

CDR3 nucleotide sequence: TGTGCCAGCAGCTTGGGGGGCGGGGGCTACACCTTC. Its protein is CASSLGGGGYTF. This sequence joins TRBV7-2 and TRBJ1-2; D is possibly TRBD1 (6 bases). V was pared by 3 bases and J by 8 bases, with 10 bases between. The V gene's germline CDR1 is SGHTA and CDR2 FQGNSA. This CDR3 region has 12 residues.